Each of the 6 T cell receptor beta chains below was sequenced from the same sample in a study of cytomegalovirus exposure and HLA in healthy donors. The PCR made use of 60 Vbeta and 13 Jbeta primers. Sequencing used immunoSEQ multiplex PCR; TCRdb keeps in-frame clones, though not all of them. The sample has 150,000 to 200,000 clones; roughly four fifths are singletons. Specimen: PBMCs. Receptors were obtained from a man aged 25-40 years in good health and CMV-seronegative.

The chain links TRBV28 to TRBJ2-4; no firm D call. CDR1 and CDR2 from the germline V gene are MDHEN and SYDVKM. The CDR3 is 13 residues long. V lost 1 base to trimming and J lost 13 bases, with 14 bases between them. The CDR3 DNA follows: TGTGCCAGCAGTTTATCTACCATGAGAGCCCAGTACTTC. This gives the protein CASSLSTMRAQYF.

The chain has TRBV25-1 and TRBJ2-7; 7 bases line up with TRBD2. This CDR3 has 17 amino acids. CDR1 and CDR2 from the germline V gene are MGHDK and SYGVNS. After removal of 4 bases from V and 3 bases from J, the junction contained 15 bases not matched to a gene. Here the CDR3 reads CASSGSGAGVKGYEQYF. The CDR3 DNA sequence: TGTGCCAGCAGTGGTTCCGGTGCGGGAGTCAAGGGCTACGAGCAGTACTTC.

J is TRBJ2-3 and V is TRBV7-6; D may be TRBD2 (5 bases). V dropped 3 bases and J dropped 0 bases, with 13 bases sitting between them. Germline values: CDR1 SGHVS, CDR2 FNYEAQ. This CDR3 spans 16 amino acids. This CDR3 is CASSLVLGGSTDTQYF. Written as DNA, the CDR3 is TGTGCCAGCAGCTTGGTTCTCGGCGGGAGCACAGATACGCAGTATTTT. Supplemented by reference TRBV7-6 and TRBJ2-3, the full variable domain reads GAGVSQSPRYKVTKRGQDVALRCDPISGHVSLYWYRQALGQGPEFLTYFNYEAQQDKSGLPNDRFSAERPEGSISTLTIQRTEQRDSAMYRCASSLVLGGSTDTQYFGPGTRLTVL.

This rearrangement joins TRBV7-3 to TRBJ2-7, with 8 bases aligning to TRBD2. Looked up from germline, CDR1 is SGHTA and CDR2 is FQGTGA. J gave up 5 bases and V 5 bases, and 8 bases lay outside the gene matches. The CDR3 totals 14 residues. The CDR3 loop reads CASSPSGGTHEQYF. The DNA for the CDR3 is TGTGCCAGCAGCCCGTCGGGAGGGACTCACGAGCAGTACTTC.

The rearrangement joins TRBV5-1 to TRBJ2-7; D may be TRBD1 (5 bases). The CDR3 contains 13 residues. Trimming stripped 0 bases from V and 2 bases from J, with 6 bases between. Germline CDR1 SGHRS, CDR2 YFSETQ. In nucleotides, the CDR3 is TGCGCCAGCAGCTTGGAGGGGACCTACGAGCAGTACTTC. It codes for CASSLEGTYEQYF.

This clone was found a few times. V gene TRBV5-4 combines with J gene TRBJ2-1; 10 bases are a match to TRBD2. Per the germline V gene, CDR1 is SGHNT and CDR2 is YYREEE (reference sequence). Trimming at V came to 4 bases and at J to 4 bases, leaving 5 bases not matched to a gene. The CDR3 totals 15 residues. In DNA form, the CDR3 reads TGTGCCAGCAGCGAAAGCGGGAGGGGTTACAATGAGCAGTTCTTC. Translation: CASSESGRGYNEQFF.